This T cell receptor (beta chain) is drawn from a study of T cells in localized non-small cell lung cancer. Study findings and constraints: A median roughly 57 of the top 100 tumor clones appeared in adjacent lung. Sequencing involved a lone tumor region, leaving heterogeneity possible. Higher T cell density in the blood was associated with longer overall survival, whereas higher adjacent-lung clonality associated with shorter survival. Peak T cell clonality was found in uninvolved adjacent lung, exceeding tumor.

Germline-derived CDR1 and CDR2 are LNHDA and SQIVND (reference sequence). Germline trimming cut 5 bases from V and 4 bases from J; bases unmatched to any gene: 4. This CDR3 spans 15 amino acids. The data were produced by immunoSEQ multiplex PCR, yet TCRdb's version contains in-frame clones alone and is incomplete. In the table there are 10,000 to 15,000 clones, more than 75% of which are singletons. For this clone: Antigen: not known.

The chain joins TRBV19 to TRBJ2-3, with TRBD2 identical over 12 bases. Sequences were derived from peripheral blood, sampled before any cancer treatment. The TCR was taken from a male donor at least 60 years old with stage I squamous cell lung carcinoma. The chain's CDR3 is CASSSGTSGPDTQYF. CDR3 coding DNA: TGTGCCAGTAGTTCCGGGACTAGCGGGCCAGATACGCAGTATTTT.